Presented here are 32 T cell receptor beta chains from one specimen sequenced in a study of blood T cell repertoires in COVID-19. Profiling relied on immunoSEQ multiplex PCR, and the TCRdb table lists in-frame clones only, not all of them. Here the sample spans fewer than 50,000 clones, less than 70% being singletons. What was sequenced was peripheral blood. The receptors derive from an older man with acute or convalescent COVID-19.

The chain combines TRBV10-3 with TRBJ2-1, with 10 bases aligning to TRBD2. Trimming removed 1 base from V and 6 bases from J; junction bases left unmatched: 9. This CDR3 region has 17 residues. Germline CDR1 and CDR2: ENHRY and SYGVKD. CDR3 sequence: CAISEFARVAGGNEQFF. The CDR3 nucleotides are TGTGCCATCAGTGAGTTCGCTCGGGTAGCGGGGGGCAATGAGCAGTTCTTC.

This sequence joins TRBV5-1 and TRBJ1-1; 7 nucleotides match TRBD1. Germline loops: CDR1 SGHRS, CDR2 YFSETQ. This CDR3 is 14 amino acids long. With V trimmed by 4 bases and J by 1 base, 4 bases remained unmatched. For the CDR3, the DNA is TGCGCCAGCAGCCCGGAGGGGGCGAACACTGAAGCTTTCTTT. Its protein product is CASSPEGANTEAFF.

The chain is built from TRBV29-1 and TRBJ1-6; D unclear. The V end lost 4 bases, the J end lost 13 bases, and 14 bases lay between the germline ends. The CDR3 runs to 12 residues. Germline V gives CDR1 SQVTM, CDR2 ANQGSEA. The CDR3 loop is CSVGEGNRPLHF. For the CDR3, the DNA is TGCAGCGTTGGTGAGGGAAACCGGCCCCTCCACTTT.

V usage is TRBV19 and J usage is TRBJ1-1; a weak D match, TRBD1 (5 bases). The CDR3 length is 14 residues. Germline CDR1 is LNHDA and CDR2 is SQIVND (reference sequence). V lost 5 bases and J lost 1, with 11 bases in between. CDR3 sequence: CASSGGLSNTEAFF. CDR3 in DNA: TGTGCCAGTAGTGGGGGACTATCGAACACTGAAGCTTTCTTT.

This clone qualifies as medium-sized. The genes are TRBV11-3 and TRBJ2-5; D not certain. This CDR3 contains 16 residues. The V and J ends lost 0 bases and 1 base respectively, with 12 bases between them. Germline V lookup: CDR1 SGHNT, CDR2 YENEEA. CDR3 sequence reads: CASSLDKQSLQETQYF. The DNA for the CDR3 is TGTGCCAGCAGCTTAGATAAGCAATCTCTCCAAGAGACCCAGTACTTC.

This chain connects TRBV2 to TRBJ2-7; D is possibly TRBD2 (7 bases). Trimming removed 0 bases from V and 5 bases from J, with 14 bases in between. The CDR3 has 15 amino acids. CDR1 is SNHLY and CDR2 is FYNNEI in the germline V gene. The CDR3 DNA sequence: TGTGCCAGCAGTGAAGCAGGGGGAGGGCCGAACGAGCAGTACTTC. Its protein product is CASSEAGGGPNEQYF.

The rearrangement joins TRBV6-2 or TRBV6-3 to TRBJ1-4; 8 nucleotides agree with TRBD1. The V gene's germline CDR1 is MNHEY and CDR2 SVGEGT. This CDR3 is 17 amino acids long. V trimming: 0 bases; J trimming: 5 bases; junction bases outside the gene matches: 8. The CDR3 here is CASSYSGRGRANEKLFF. Written as DNA, the CDR3 is TGTGCCAGCAGTTACTCGGGCAGGGGGCGAGCGAATGAAAAACTGTTTTTT.

The V call is TRBV18, the J call TRBJ1-5; TRBD1 might be the D (5 bases). The germline V gene has CDR1 KGHSH and CDR2 LQKENI. V was cut by 5 bases and J by 0 bases, with 11 bases left in between. The CDR3 contains 15 residues. The CDR3 region has the DNA TGTGCCAGCTCAGACAGAGTAAATAGCAATCAGCCCCAGCATTTT. Residues: CASSDRVNSNQPQHF.

This clone appeared once. At one of its ends the junction is not consistent with the germline gene, which may arise from a read error. Here the CDR3 DNA reads TGTGCTAGCACCACCGGGACAGGGGCGCTGGAGACCCAGTACTTC. Translating gives CASTTGTGALETQYF. The chain is built from TRBV7-7 and TRBJ2-5; TRBD1 agrees at 10 bases. The germline V gene has CDR1 SSHAT and CDR2 FNYEAQ (reference sequence). CDR3 length equals 15 residues. Variable domain in full (rest from reference TRBV7-7 and TRBJ2-5): GAGVSQSPRYKVTKRGQDVTLRCDPISSHATLYWYQQALGQGPEFLTYFNYEAQPDKSGLPSDRFSAERPEGSISTLTIQRTEQRDSAMYRCASTTGTGALETQYFGPGTRLLVL.

This clone turned up a few times. The chain employs TRBV7-9 and TRBJ1-4; TRBD1 agrees at 10 bases. The CDR3 totals 15 residues. The V and J ends lost 3 bases and 7 bases, in that order; junction bases with no gene match: 5. Germline V gene data show CDR1 as SEHNR and CDR2 as FQNEAQ (reference sequence). The CDR3 loop is CASSFGTGEGEKLFF. CDR3 sequence (DNA): TGTGCCAGCAGCTTTGGGACAGGGGAGGGTGAAAAACTGTTTTTT.

This clone is categorized as medium-sized (0.01 to 0.1%). This chain connects TRBV10-3 to TRBJ2-1; TRBD2 agrees at 8 bases. The germline V gene has CDR1 ENHRY and CDR2 SYGVKD. CDR3 length equals 14 residues. The J segment lost 0 bases and the V segment lost 8 bases, leaving 3 bases of the junction unmatched. The CDR3, as DNA: TGTGCCATCCGGGGGGGTAGCTCCTACAATGAGCAGTTCTTC. Encoded protein: CAIRGGSSYNEQFF.

The V and J genes are TRBV14 and TRBJ2-7; 8 bases are shared with TRBD1. V trimming: 3 bases; J trimming: 4 bases; junction bases outside the gene matches: 2. CDR3 length equals 13 residues. The germline CDR1 and CDR2 sequences are SGHDN and FVKESK. In DNA, the CDR3 is TGTGCCAGCAGCCAGGACAGGGTGTACGAGCAGTACTTC. This gives the protein CASSQDRVYEQYF.

This clone was seen more than once but under ten times. This chain uses TRBV2 with TRBJ1-1; D may be TRBD1 (5 bases). Germline loops: CDR1 SNHLY, CDR2 FYNNEI. This CDR3 spans 14 amino acids. Trimming removed 11 bases from V and 0 bases from J, with 16 bases in between. DNA for the CDR3: TGTGCCTGCATACCCACACAGGTGAACACTGAAGCTTTCTTT. Protein sequence: CACIPTQVNTEAFF.

The chain uses TRBV5-1 and TRBJ2-5; D might be TRBD1 (5 bases). The germline gives CDR1 SGHRS, CDR2 YFSETQ. CDR3 length: 15 residues. V lost 0 bases and J 4 bases, leaving 13 bases between the germline ends. CDR3 amino acids: CASSLALGRAETQYF. In nucleotides, the CDR3 is TGCGCCAGCAGCTTGGCCTTGGGCAGGGCAGAGACCCAGTACTTC.

This clone was counted only a few times. This chain links TRBV30 with TRBJ1-4; D not resolved. CDR1 and CDR2 from the germline V gene are GTSNPN and SVGIG (reference sequence). V lost 3 bases, J lost 6 bases, and 17 bases lay in between. The CDR3 contains 15 residues. The CDR3 spells CAWRGKGLADEKLFF. CDR3 DNA: TGTGCCTGGAGGGGGAAGGGCTTAGCGGATGAAAAACTGTTTTTT.

The chain joins TRBV18 to TRBJ2-5; a possible D gene is TRBD1 (5 bases). The CDR3 runs to 15 residues. Germline V gene lookup returns CDR1 KGHSH and CDR2 LQKENI. V was clipped by 8 bases and J by 2 bases, with 18 bases between them. The CDR3 bases are TGTGCCAGCGACCTCGGGCAGGGCGGACAAGAGACCCAGTACTTC. It specifies CASDLGQGGQETQYF.

This clone was picked up a small number of times. This chain joins TRBV21-1 and TRBJ1-1; TRBD1 was called by the table and not checked on the DNA. TRBV21-1 is assigned pseudogene status. The CDR3 is made up of 22 amino acids. This chain's CDR3 is CASSTPYDIGTGEYYMNTEAFF. The CDR3 bases are TGTGCCAGCAGCACGCCTTATGATATTGGGACAGGGGAATACTACATGAACACTGAAGCTTTCTTT.

J is TRBJ2-1 and V is TRBV9; unclear D gene. V was clipped by 3 bases and J by 4 bases, with 8 bases between them. Per the germline V gene, CDR1 is SGDLS and CDR2 is YYNGEE. CDR3 size: 13 residues. CDR3 nucleotides: TGTGCCAGCAGCGGCGCAGGTTACAATGAGCAGTTCTTC. Translated: CASSGAGYNEQFF. The variable domain in full, completed from reference TRBV9 and TRBJ2-1, reads DSGVTQTPKHLITATGQRVTLRCSPRSGDLSVYWYQQSLDQGLQFLIQYYNGEERAKGNILERFSAQQFPDLHSELNLSSLELGDSALYFCASSGAGYNEQFFGPGTRLTVL.

The genes are TRBV5-4 and TRBJ2-1; 9 nucleotides agree with TRBD2. The junction had 7 bases not matched to a gene; V was cut back by 4 bases and J by 5 bases. Germline V gene lookup returns CDR1 SGHNT and CDR2 YYREEE (reference sequence). CDR3 length: 15 amino acids. The CDR3 region is CASSTTGLADNEQFF. The CDR3, as DNA: TGTGCCAGCAGCACGACGGGACTAGCCGACAATGAGCAGTTCTTC.

The chain is built from TRBV19 and TRBJ2-7; 8 positions agree with TRBD1. With V trimmed by 1 base and J by 2 bases, 1 base remained unmatched. The germline CDR1 and CDR2 sequences are LNHDA and SQIVND (reference sequence). This CDR3 is built from 14 residues. CDR3 loop: CASSIAQGAYEQYF. For the CDR3, the DNA is TGTGCCAGTAGTATAGCACAGGGGGCCTACGAGCAGTACTTC.

V gene TRBV29-1 combines with J gene TRBJ1-2, with D perhaps TRBD1 (6 bases). The CDR3 has 13 amino acids. V was clipped by 8 bases and J by 1 base, with 14 bases between them. Per germline, CDR1 SQVTM and CDR2 ANQGSEA. The CDR3 bases are TGCAGCATAGGGGGGGGCGATAACTATGGCTACACCTTC. It encodes CSIGGGDNYGYTF.

V and J are TRBV11-3 and TRBJ1-3; maybe TRBD1 (5 bases). The CDR3 spans 15 residues. Germline V gene data show CDR1 as SGHNT and CDR2 as YENEEA. V shed 4 bases and J shed 4 bases, with 14 bases lying between them. CDR3 sequence (DNA): TGTGCCAGCAGCTGGGGACTCACGCCCGGAAACACCATATATTTT. Translation gives CASSWGLTPGNTIYF. Supplemented by reference TRBV11-3 and TRBJ1-3, the full variable domain reads EAGVVQSPRYKIIEKKQPVAFWCNPISGHNTLYWYLQNLGQGPELLIRYENEEAVDDSQLPKDRFSAERLKGVDSTLKIQPAELGDSAVYLCASSWGLTPGNTIYFGEGSWLTVV.

The CDR3 here is CASSLGQEGYGYTF. CDR3 nucleotides: TGTGCCAGCAGCCTTGGACAGGAGGGCTATGGCTACACCTTC. The chain is built from TRBV11-1 and TRBJ1-2; TRBD1 matches at 7 bases. The CDR3 has 14 residues. The germline V gene encodes CDR1 SGHAT and CDR2 FQDESV (reference sequence). After removal of 5 bases from V and 4 bases from J, the junction contained 7 bases not matched to a gene.

The rearrangement joins TRBV30 to TRBJ2-3; 8 bases map to TRBD1. This CDR3 has 14 amino acids. Trimming took 1 base from V and 7 from J; bases not matched to a gene: 7. The germline gives CDR1 GTSNPN, CDR2 SVGIG (reference sequence). The CDR3: CAWSAWTGRYTQYF. For the CDR3, the DNA is TGTGCCTGGAGTGCCTGGACAGGGCGCTATACGCAGTATTTT.

Only a few counts were recorded for this clone. CDR3 sequence reads: CASSPQGPEVSPLHF. The CDR3, as DNA: TGTGCCAGCTCCCCGCAGGGTCCCGAGGTCTCACCCCTCCACTTT. The rearrangement joins TRBV18 to TRBJ1-6; possibly TRBD1 for D (5 bases). Per germline, CDR1 KGHSH and CDR2 LQKENI. Trimming pared 6 bases from V and 10 bases from J, leaving 19 bases between. The CDR3 spans 15 residues.

V is TRBV28 and J is TRBJ2-7; TRBD1 matches at 8 bases. Unmatched junction bases numbered 12, after V lost 3 bases and J lost 2 bases. Germline-derived CDR1 and CDR2 are MDHEN and SYDVKM. The CDR3 spans 17 residues. In nucleotides, the CDR3 is TGTGCCAGCAGTTTCTCCCGCTGGGACAGGTCCGCCTACGAGCAGTACTTC. It codes for CASSFSRWDRSAYEQYF. Combining the CDR3 with reference TRBV28 and TRBJ2-7 gives the whole variable domain DVKVTQSSRYLVKRTGEKVFLECVQDMDHENMFWYRQDPGLGLRLIYFSYDVKMKEKGDIPEGYSVSREKKERFSLILESASTNQTSMYLCASSFSRWDRSAYEQYFGPGTRLTVT.

The chain uses TRBV6-5 and TRBJ2-1; TRBD1 matches at 9 bases. The junction had 7 bases not matched to a gene; V was cut back by 5 bases and J by 8 bases. CDR1 and CDR2 from the germline V gene are MNHEY and SVGAGI. The CDR3 sequence is 14 residues long. The CDR3 sequence is CASSTDRGVYEQFF. CDR3 DNA: TGTGCCAGCAGTACCGACAGGGGGGTCTATGAGCAGTTCTTC.

V and J are TRBV18 and TRBJ2-4; D might be TRBD1 (6 bases). Germline V gene data show CDR1 as KGHSH and CDR2 as LQKENI. This CDR3 has 18 residues. The ends were cut back, 2 bases at V and 0 bases at J, with 17 bases in the middle. The CDR3 sequence: CASSPGGQATAAKNIQYF. The CDR3 DNA sequence: TGTGCCAGCTCACCAGGGGGACAAGCTACGGCAGCCAAAAACATTCAGTACTTC.

V usage is TRBV18 and J usage is TRBJ2-3; the match to TRBD1 covers 7 bases. The CDR3 is made up of 15 amino acids. J gave up 1 base and V 5 bases, and 6 bases lay outside the gene matches. Germline values: CDR1 KGHSH, CDR2 LQKENI. Here the CDR3 reads CASSGTDAGTDTQYF. The CDR3, as DNA: TGTGCCAGCTCAGGGACAGACGCTGGCACAGATACGCAGTATTTT.

This rearrangement joins TRBV9 to TRBJ2-7; possibly TRBD2 for D (6 bases). Germline V lookup: CDR1 SGDLS, CDR2 YYNGEE. Between the trimmed V and J ends, which lost 0 bases and 3 bases, there was a span of 13 bases. The length of the CDR3 is 15 residues. The CDR3 here is CASSVGGREVYEQYF. CDR3 nucleotide sequence: TGTGCCAGCAGCGTAGGTGGTAGGGAGGTCTACGAGCAGTACTTC.

This rearrangement joins TRBV5-1 to TRBJ2-3, with 8 bases lining up with TRBD1. V was clipped by 2 bases and J by 4 bases; unmatched bases: 6. CDR1 is SGHRS and CDR2 is YFSETQ in the germline V gene. The CDR3 runs to 15 residues. The DNA of the CDR3 is TGCGCCAGCAGCTTAGGGGACAGGCACTCAGATACGCAGTATTTT. The encoded protein is CASSLGDRHSDTQYF.

The CDR3 reads CASRSFDEQFF. The CDR3 nucleotides read TGTGCCAGCCGTAGCTTCGATGAGCAGTTCTTC. V and J are TRBV5-5 and TRBJ2-1; no definite D call. Germline V gene sequence: CDR1 SGHKS, CDR2 YYEKEE (reference sequence). Trimming took off 7 bases at V and 8 bases at J, with 10 bases between the two ends. The CDR3 sequence is 11 residues long.